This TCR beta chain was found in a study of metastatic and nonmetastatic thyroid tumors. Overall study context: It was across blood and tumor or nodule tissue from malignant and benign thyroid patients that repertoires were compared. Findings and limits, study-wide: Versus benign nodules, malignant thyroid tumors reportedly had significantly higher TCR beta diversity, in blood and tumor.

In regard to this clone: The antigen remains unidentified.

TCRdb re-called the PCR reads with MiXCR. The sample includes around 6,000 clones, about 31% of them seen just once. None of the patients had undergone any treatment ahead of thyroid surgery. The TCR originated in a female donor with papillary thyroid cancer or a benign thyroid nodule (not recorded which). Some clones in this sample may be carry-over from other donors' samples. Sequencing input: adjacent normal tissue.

Here the CDR3 DNA reads TGCAGTGCTCCGCGACAGGGGGACTATGGCTACACCTTC. This gives the protein CSAPRQGDYGYTF. V usage is TRBV20-1 and J usage is TRBJ1-2, with 9 bases identical to TRBD1. Germline V lookup: CDR1 DFQATT, CDR2 SNEGSKA (reference sequence). V dropped 5 bases and J dropped 3; count of bases not matched to a gene: 4. The CDR3 consists of 13 residues.